This TCR beta chain is from a study of blood T cell repertoires in COVID-19. As for the study in general: Some COVID-19 samples were acute and others convalescent; all came from the United States, Italy and Spain. Nucleic acid was either cDNA or gDNA, and it came from T cells, B-cell-depleted T cells, or PBMCs.

In germline, CDR1 is WNHNN, CDR2 SYGVQD (reference sequence). This CDR3 has 14 residues. V trimming: 7 bases; J trimming: 2 bases; junction bases outside the gene matches: 6. Cohort allocation depended upon clinical history that participants reported. A case of COVID-19 had been met by exposed participants within 2 weeks before study entry. Clones were read by immunoSEQ multiplex PCR, and TCRdb kept only the in-frame ones, dropping some. This sample has 220,000 or so clones, with almost 90% found just once. This receptor was identified in a young man who had been exposed to COVID-19. The sequenced material came from PBMCs or T cells enriched from blood (not recorded which). The chain joins TRBV10-1 to TRBJ2-3; 7 bases are a match to TRBD1. The CDR3 spells CASTKGATTDTQYF. The CDR3 DNA sequence: TGCGCCAGCACCAAGGGGGCGACCACAGATACGCAGTATTTT.